This is a list of T cell receptor beta chains from one sample in a study of OX40 agonist ivuxolimab in advanced cancers. Sequencing used immunoSEQ multiplex PCR; TCRdb keeps in-frame clones, though not all of them. The table records fewer than 100,000 clones, approximately 92% of them present only once. The sequencing used CD4+ or CD8+ T cells sorted from blood, collected in a trial of the OX40 agonist ivuxolimab. The receptors come from an adult with an advanced solid tumor such as melanoma, head and neck, liver or kidney cancer. The CDR3 runs from the conserved cysteine through the conserved F or W. D genes are given only for firm matches. Expanded clones get a size class; other rows say once, few or many, or leave the size out.

J gene | clone size | D gene | V gene | CDR3 protein | CDR3 DNA
TRBJ2-3 | NA | NA | TRBV18 | CASQVMDTQYF | TGTGCCAGCCAGGTTATGGATACGCAGTATTTT
TRBJ2-1 | NA | NA | TRBV13 | CASSRPPPWDGGEYNEQFF | TGTGCCAGCAGCCGCCCTCCCCCCTGGGACGGGGGCGAATACAATGAGCAGTTCTTC
TRBJ1-2 | few | TRBD1 | TRBV27 | CASSADRGTYGYTF | TGTGCCAGCAGTGCAGACAGGGGAACCTATGGCTACACCTTC
TRBJ1-5 | NA | NA | TRBV5-1 | CASSLQGNQPQHF | TGCGCCAGCAGCTTGCAGGGCAATCAGCCCCAGCATTTT
TRBJ1-5 | few | TRBD1 | TRBV19 | CASSSSQDRQPQHF | TGTGCCAGTAGTTCTTCACAGGACAGGCAGCCCCAGCATTTT
TRBJ1-2 | NA | TRBD1 | TRBV28 | CASINLGQGDQYGYTF | TGTGCCAGCATCAATCTGGGACAGGGGGATCAGTATGGCTACACCTTC
TRBJ1-2 | NA | TRBD1 | TRBV6-6 | CASRAGQGLYGYTF | TGTGCCAGCAGAGCAGGACAGGGCCTCTATGGCTACACCTTC
TRBJ1-2 | NA | NA | TRBV7-9 | CASSPDIPPYGYTF | TGTGCCAGCAGCCCCGACATCCCCCCCTATGGCTACACCTTC
TRBJ1-6 | NA | NA | TRBV7-9 | CASSEGLGSPLHF | TGTGCCAGCAGCGAGGGCCTCGGTTCACCCCTCCACTTT
TRBJ1-2 | few | TRBD1 | TRBV6-5 | CASSYGGGNGYTF | TGTGCCAGCAGTTACGGAGGGGGCAATGGCTACACCTTC
TRBJ2-2 | NA | TRBD1 | TRBV11-2 | CASSPTPGQVHTGELFF | TGTGCCAGCAGCCCGACCCCAGGACAGGTGCACACCGGGGAGCTGTTTTTT
TRBJ2-2 | NA | TRBD2 | TRBV4-2 | CASSPEAPVVTSLGSTGELFF | TGTGCCAGCAGCCCGGAAGCGCCTGTCGTGACTAGCTTGGGGAGCACCGGGGAGCTGTTTTTT
TRBJ1-2 | NA | NA | TRBV9 | CASSVVPPRGDGYTF | TGTGCCAGCAGCGTAGTTCCCCCGCGGGGAGATGGCTACACCTTC
TRBJ1-2 | NA | NA | TRBV5-1 | CASSSKGDGGGYTF | TGCGCCAGCAGCTCGAAGGGGGATGGTGGTGGCTACACCTTC
TRBJ1-2 | NA | TRBD1 | TRBV5-4 | CASSLDVTGESPGYGYTF | TGTGCCAGCAGCTTGGACGTTACAGGGGAGAGTCCAGGCTATGGCTACACCTTC
TRBJ2-5 | NA | NA | TRBV19 | CASFGGETQYF | TGTGCCAGTTTCGGCGGAGAGACCCAGTACTTC
TRBJ2-1 | NA | NA | TRBV5-5 | CASSGGTQAGSYNEQFF | TGTGCCAGCAGCGGAGGTACCCAGGCCGGTTCATACAATGAGCAGTTCTTC
TRBJ1-2 | NA | TRBD1 | TRBV4-3 | CASSQVGTGSYGYTF | TGCGCCAGCAGCCAAGTGGGGACAGGGAGCTATGGCTACACCTTC
TRBJ2-7 | NA | NA | TRBV9 | CASSAQSQPYEQYF | TGTGCCAGCAGCGCTCAATCACAGCCCTACGAGCAGTACTTC
TRBJ2-2 | NA | NA | TRBV5-1 | CASSEAVPNTGELFF | TGCGCCAGCTCTGAGGCGGTTCCGAACACCGGGGAGCTGTTTTTT